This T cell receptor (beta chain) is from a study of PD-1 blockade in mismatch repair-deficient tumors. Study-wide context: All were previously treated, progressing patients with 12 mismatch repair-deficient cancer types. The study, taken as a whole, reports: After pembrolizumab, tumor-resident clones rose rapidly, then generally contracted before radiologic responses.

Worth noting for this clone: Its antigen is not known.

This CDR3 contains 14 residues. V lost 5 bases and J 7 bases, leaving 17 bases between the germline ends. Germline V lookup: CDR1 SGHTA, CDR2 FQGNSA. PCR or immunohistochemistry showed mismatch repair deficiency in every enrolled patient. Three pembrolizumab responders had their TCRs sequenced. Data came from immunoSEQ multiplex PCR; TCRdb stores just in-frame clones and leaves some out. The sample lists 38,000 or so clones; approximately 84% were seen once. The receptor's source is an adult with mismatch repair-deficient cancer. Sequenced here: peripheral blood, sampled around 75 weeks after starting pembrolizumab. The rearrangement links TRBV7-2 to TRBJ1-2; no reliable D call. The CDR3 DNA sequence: TGTGCCAGCAGCCGAGGACTGGCAAAGGGTGGCTACACCTTC. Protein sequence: CASSRGLAKGGYTF.